These 5 T cell receptor beta chains originate from one sample sequenced in a study of blood T cell repertoires in COVID-19. Profiling relied on immunoSEQ multiplex PCR, and the TCRdb table lists in-frame clones only, not all of them. The data hold under 300,000 clones, with roughly 87% observed a single time. Material: PBMCs or T cells enriched from blood (not recorded which). These receptors were collected from a woman between 25 and 40 years old with acute COVID-19.

J is TRBJ2-7 and V is TRBV6-1; TRBD1 matches at 8 bases. J was trimmed by 3 bases and V by 1 base; bases with no gene match: 5. The CDR3 runs 15 residues. Germline V gives CDR1 MNHNS, CDR2 SASEGT. The CDR3 loop is CASSEGTGSFYEQYF. The CDR3 DNA is TGTGCCAGCAGTGAAGGGACAGGGAGTTTCTACGAGCAGTACTTC.

V gene TRBV6-2 or TRBV6-3 combines with J gene TRBJ1-5; perhaps TRBD1 as D (6 bases). Trimming pared 0 bases from V and 2 bases from J, leaving 11 bases between. Germline-derived CDR1 and CDR2 are MNHEY and SVGEGT. The length of the CDR3 is 16 residues. DNA for the CDR3: TGTGCCAGCAGTTACTCTGGCAGGGGAGGCAATCAGCCCCAGCATTTT. Protein sequence: CASSYSGRGGNQPQHF.

J is TRBJ1-5 and V is TRBV10-3; perhaps TRBD1 as D (6 bases). Germline loops: CDR1 ENHRY, CDR2 SYGVKD. The V gene lost 4 bases and the J gene lost 7 bases, with 14 bases spanning the gap. This CDR3 is built from 14 residues. The CDR3 sequence is CAISVQQGGQPQHF. CDR3 nucleotides: TGTGCCATCAGTGTGCAACAGGGCGGGCAGCCCCAGCATTTT.

The table lists this clone with a few counts. This sequence joins TRBV3-1 (or the pseudogene TRBV3-2) and TRBJ1-2; D is ambiguous. The germline V gene encodes CDR1 LGHDT and CDR2 YNNKEL (reference sequence). The CDR3 contains 13 residues. Trimming took 4 bases from V and 6 from J, leaving 12 bases between them. Here the CDR3 reads CASSRQLYHGYTF. CDR3 coding DNA: TGTGCCAGCAGCCGTCAGTTGTACCATGGCTACACCTTC.

The chain uses TRBV28 and TRBJ1-2, with D possibly TRBD1 on 5 matching bases. CDR3 length: 11 residues. The ends were cut back, 4 bases at V and 8 bases at J, with 8 bases in the middle. In germline, CDR1 is MDHEN, CDR2 SYDVKM. CDR3 in amino acids: CASSWRDGYTF. The CDR3 DNA follows: TGTGCCAGCAGTTGGAGGGACGGCTACACCTTC.